The rows below give T cell receptor beta chains drawn from one sample of a study of yellow fever vaccine responses in identical twins. TCRdb used MiXCR to reprocess the RT-PCR reads, holding one entry per CDR3 protein. The sample lists roughly 18,000 distinct CDR3 sequences, roughly 60% occurring once. This sample comprised T cells from blood (PBMCs), unsorted or a sorted subset (not recorded which), obtained before or after yellow fever vaccination (not recorded which). The receptor source for this set is a woman under 30 who received the yellow fever vaccine. Both conserved end residues are part of each CDR3. D genes are given only for firm matches. Clone size, where shown, is once, few, many, or a class for clones that have expanded.

clone_size	j_call	cdr3_length	v_call	d_call	cdr3_aa	cdr3_nt
.	TRBJ2-1	11	TRBV2	.	CLQDSYNEQFF	TGTCTCCAAGACTCCTACAATGAGCAGTTCTTC
few	TRBJ1-1	14	TRBV24-1	.	CATSSHGHNTEAFF	TGTGCCACCAGTTCACACGGACACAACACTGAAGCTTTCTTT
.	TRBJ1-1	13	TRBV11-1	TRBD1	CASSYTGDTEAFF	TGTGCCAGCAGCTATACAGGGGACACTGAAGCTTTCTTT
.	TRBJ1-5	12	TRBV6-5	.	CASSSPGKPQHF	TGTGCCAGCAGTTCCCCGGGGAAGCCCCAGCATTTT
.	TRBJ1-5	15	TRBV12-3/TRBV12-4	.	CASSLNSIGNQPQHF	TGTGCCAGCAGTTTAAACAGTATTGGCAATCAGCCCCAGCATTTT
few	TRBJ2-2	15	TRBV3-1	.	CASSQQGWETGELFF	TGTGCCAGCAGCCAACAGGGGTGGGAAACCGGGGAGCTGTTTTTT
.	TRBJ1-5	14	TRBV3-1	TRBD1	CASSPTGGNQPQHF	TGTGCCAGCAGCCCGACAGGGGGAAATCAGCCCCAGCATTTT
.	TRBJ2-7	12	TRBV29-1	.	CSVEEGGDEQYF	TGCAGCGTTGAAGAAGGAGGGGACGAGCAGTACTTC
.	TRBJ2-2	17	TRBV28	TRBD1	CASSPPPGQANTGELFF	TGTGCCAGCAGTCCGCCCCCGGGACAGGCAAACACCGGGGAGCTGTTTTTT
.	TRBJ2-1	15	TRBV29-1	.	CSVEFQQITYNEQFF	TGCAGCGTTGAATTCCAACAGATTACTTACAATGAGCAGTTCTTC
.	TRBJ2-5	14	TRBV4-1	.	CASSQVEPQETQYF	TGCGCCAGCAGCCAAGTGGAGCCCCAAGAGACCCAGTACTTC